These T cell receptor beta chains were read from a single sample in a study of beta chain features in type 1 diabetes. Sequenced by immunoSEQ multiplex PCR; TCRdb stores in-frame clones only, minus some. Among around 340,000 clones listed, around 8.5% were seen once. The sequencing input was central memory CD4+ T cells from blood. These receptors all stem from a man aged 25 to 40 with type 1 diabetes. The CDR3 runs from the conserved cysteine through the conserved F or W. Each record gives: CDR3 protein, CDR3 DNA, V gene, D gene, J gene, clone size. The D gene is left open where the match is weak. For some rows the clone size is stated as once, few or many, or as a class when expanded; others skip it.

CDR3 protein: CASTRSGSGDTQYF
CDR3 DNA: TGTGCCAGCACACGCTCGGGGTCCGGGGATACGCAGTATTTT
V gene: TRBV11-2
D gene: -
J gene: TRBJ2-3
clone size: few

CDR3 protein: CASGFFQGGQHF
CDR3 DNA: TGTGCTAGTGGTTTTTTTCAAGGGGGCCAGCATTTT
V gene: TRBV12-5
D gene: -
J gene: TRBJ1-5
clone size: few

CDR3 protein: CASSDLEGDTQYF
CDR3 DNA: TGTGCCAGTAGTGACCTTGAGGGAGATACGCAGTATTTT
V gene: TRBV19
D gene: -
J gene: TRBJ2-3
clone size: -

CDR3 protein: CASSQDPGNTGELFF
CDR3 DNA: TGCGCCAGCAGCCAAGATCCAGGGAACACCGGGGAGCTGTTTTTT
V gene: TRBV4-3
D gene: -
J gene: TRBJ2-2
clone size: few

CDR3 protein: CASSSSVPTGELFF
CDR3 DNA: TGTGCCAGCAGCTCGTCGGTTCCCACCGGGGAGCTGTTTTTT
V gene: TRBV5-5
D gene: -
J gene: TRBJ2-2
clone size: few

CDR3 protein: CASSQEAGDTEAFF
CDR3 DNA: TGCGCCAGCAGCCAAGAAGCGGGGGACACTGAAGCTTTCTTT
V gene: TRBV4-3
D gene: -
J gene: TRBJ1-1
clone size: few

CDR3 protein: CASSRQNTEAFF
CDR3 DNA: TGTGCCAGCAGCCGCCAGAACACTGAAGCTTTCTTT
V gene: TRBV7-9
D gene: -
J gene: TRBJ1-1
clone size: many

CDR3 protein: CASRARGGGETQYF
CDR3 DNA: TGTGCCAGCAGAGCCCGGGGGGGAGGAGAGACCCAGTACTTC
V gene: TRBV27
D gene: TRBD2
J gene: TRBJ2-5
clone size: few

CDR3 protein: CASSDPRVEAKNIQYF
CDR3 DNA: TGCGCCAGCAGTGATCCGAGGGTGGAGGCCAAAAACATTCAGTACTTC
V gene: TRBV10-2
D gene: -
J gene: TRBJ2-4
clone size: few

CDR3 protein: CASARQGGQTQYF
CDR3 DNA: TGTGCCAGCGCACGACAGGGTGGACAGACCCAGTACTTC
V gene: TRBV2
D gene: TRBD1
J gene: TRBJ2-5
clone size: -

CDR3 protein: CASSRAAAPEQYF
CDR3 DNA: TGTGCCAGCAGCCGCGCCGCGGCGCCCGAGCAGTACTTC
V gene: TRBV7-2
D gene: -
J gene: TRBJ2-7
clone size: many

CDR3 protein: CSVAVTGDPSNEQFF
CDR3 DNA: TGCAGCGTTGCGGTGACAGGGGACCCCTCCAATGAGCAGTTCTTC
V gene: TRBV29-1
D gene: TRBD1
J gene: TRBJ2-1
clone size: -

CDR3 protein: CASSLGQGGGTEAFF
CDR3 DNA: TGCGCCAGCAGCCTTGGACAGGGTGGGGGCACTGAAGCTTTCTTT
V gene: TRBV4-3
D gene: TRBD1
J gene: TRBJ1-1
clone size: -

CDR3 protein: CASSYSGGYNNEQFF
CDR3 DNA: TGTGCCAGCAGTTATTCGGGGGGGTATAACAATGAGCAGTTCTTC
V gene: TRBV6-5
D gene: TRBD2
J gene: TRBJ2-1
clone size: -

CDR3 protein: CASSVYSTGLGAEAFF
CDR3 DNA: TGTGCCAGCAGCGTATACTCGACAGGCCTAGGGGCTGAAGCTTTCTTT
V gene: TRBV9
D gene: -
J gene: TRBJ1-1
clone size: few

CDR3 protein: CASSQDAGGQETQYF
CDR3 DNA: TGCGCCAGCAGCCAAGATGCGGGGGGCCAGGAGACCCAGTACTTC
V gene: TRBV4-1
D gene: TRBD2
J gene: TRBJ2-5
clone size: few

CDR3 protein: CASLRLASYEQYF
CDR3 DNA: TGTGCCAGTCTCAGACTGGCCTCCTACGAGCAGTACTTC
V gene: TRBV11-3
D gene: -
J gene: TRBJ2-7
clone size: -

CDR3 protein: CASADLRGMVTEAFF
CDR3 DNA: TGTGCCAGTGCGGACCTAAGGGGCATGGTCACTGAAGCTTTCTTT
V gene: TRBV19
D gene: -
J gene: TRBJ1-1
clone size: few

CDR3 protein: CASSPPGGFPYEQYF
CDR3 DNA: TGTGCCAGCTCACCACCGGGCGGGTTCCCCTACGAGCAGTACTTC
V gene: TRBV18
D gene: -
J gene: TRBJ2-7
clone size: -

CDR3 protein: CASSVGQGVGEQFF
CDR3 DNA: TGTGCCAGCAGCGTAGGACAGGGGGTGGGTGAGCAGTTCTTC
V gene: TRBV9
D gene: TRBD1
J gene: TRBJ2-1
clone size: -

CDR3 protein: CASSLRQVSYEQYF
CDR3 DNA: TGTGCCAGCAGTTTAAGGCAGGTTTCCTACGAGCAGTACTTC
V gene: TRBV27
D gene: -
J gene: TRBJ2-7
clone size: few

CDR3 protein: CASSLRRGTGLYEQYF
CDR3 DNA: TGTGCCAGCAGTTTAAGGAGGGGGACAGGGCTCTACGAGCAGTACTTC
V gene: TRBV27
D gene: TRBD1
J gene: TRBJ2-7
clone size: few

CDR3 protein: CASSLTEFNQPQHF
CDR3 DNA: TGTGCCAGTAGCCTCACAGAATTCAATCAGCCCCAGCATTTT
V gene: TRBV19
D gene: -
J gene: TRBJ1-5
clone size: -

CDR3 protein: CASSPYGPSGGADEQYF
CDR3 DNA: TGTGCCAGCAGCCCCTACGGGCCTAGCGGGGGGGCCGACGAGCAGTACTTC
V gene: TRBV5-6
D gene: TRBD2
J gene: TRBJ2-7
clone size: -

CDR3 protein: CATSRVGNDGYTF
CDR3 DNA: TGTGCCACCAGCAGAGTCGGGAATGATGGCTACACCTTC
V gene: TRBV15
D gene: -
J gene: TRBJ1-2
clone size: -

CDR3 protein: CASSVGHQETQYF
CDR3 DNA: TGTGCCAGCAGCGTAGGTCACCAAGAGACCCAGTACTTC
V gene: TRBV9
D gene: -
J gene: TRBJ2-5
clone size: few

CDR3 protein: CASGIQETQYF
CDR3 DNA: TGTGCCAGCGGTATCCAAGAGACCCAGTACTTC
V gene: TRBV2
D gene: -
J gene: TRBJ2-5
clone size: few

CDR3 protein: CASSSGLAGQYF
CDR3 DNA: TGTGCCAGCAGTTCGGGACTAGCGGGGCAGTACTTC
V gene: TRBV6-1
D gene: TRBD2
J gene: TRBJ2-7
clone size: -

CDR3 protein: CASSADSQQPQHF
CDR3 DNA: TGTGCCAGCAGCGCGGACAGTCAACAGCCCCAGCATTTT
V gene: TRBV28
D gene: -
J gene: TRBJ1-5
clone size: -